Included here is one T cell receptor (beta chain) sequence, with context. Its antigen is not identified. Per the germline V gene, CDR1 is SGHRS and CDR2 is YFSETQ. The CDR3 loop spans 15 amino acids. With V trimmed by 2 bases and J by 7 bases, 7 bases remained unmatched. This specimen comes from a study of cytomegalovirus exposure and HLA in healthy donors. Study results and caveats: Exclusion applied to some V segments, including TRBV6-2 and TRBV6-3, as they were indistinguishable. Researchers reported in a later analysis that common viral pathogens appeared linked to several top clusters.

The donors, nominally healthy at sampling, likely had unrecorded immune exposures. A multiplex PCR was run with 60 Vbeta primers and 13 Jbeta primers. Assay used: immunoSEQ multiplex PCR; TCRdb lists only in-frame clones, some missing. The sample carries around 170,000 clones, 75% to 90% recorded once. The rearrangement uses TRBV5-1 and TRBJ2-7; 12 bases are a match to TRBD1. The source material was PBMCs. This receptor was identified in a woman aged 18-29 years in good health and CMV-seronegative. The CDR3 region is CASSLTGTGGREQYF. In DNA form, the CDR3 reads TGCGCCAGCAGCTTAACCGGGACAGGGGGCCGAGAGCAGTACTTC.